There are a few counts of the clone carrying this TCR beta chain. Antigen unknown. From germline, CDR1 is SGHRS and CDR2 YFSETQ. The CDR3 totals 14 residues. V was pared by 0 bases and J by 5 bases, with 11 bases between. Time point indicated: persistent/refractory GD, antithyroid drugs over 5 years with positive TRAb. PBMC RNA was the source of the TCR library. This sample stems from a study of regulatory T cells in long-lasting Graves disease. Study outcomes and limitations: Newly diagnosed patients shared about a thousand public clonotypes; persistent patients shared a few thousand.

For TCR beta, libraries came from iRepertoire HTBI primers and Arm-PCR of CDR3 regions. TCRdb called the multiplex PCR reads again in MiXCR, with one record for every CDR3 protein. The sample records 400,000 or so distinct CDR3 sequences, less than 25% being singletons. The source material was peripheral blood mononuclear cells (PBMCs), sampled when the disease was refractory, from a patient treated with antithyroid drugs. The sequence came from a female donor with Graves disease. The gene calls are TRBV5-1 and TRBJ2-5; TRBD2 is a possible D gene (5 bases). CDR3 sequence reads: CASSLAGIHETQYF. The CDR3 DNA reads TGCGCCAGCAGCTTGGCCGGGATCCATGAGACCCAGTACTTC. Together with reference TRBV5-1 and TRBJ2-5, the CDR3 gives the full variable domain: KAGVTQTPRYLIKTRGQQVTLSCSPISGHRSVSWYQQTPGQGLQFLFEYFSETQRNKGNFPGRFSGRQFSNSRSEMNVSTLELGDSALYLCASSLAGIHETQYFGPGTRLLVL.